The 7 T cell receptor beta chains presented below share a single source sample, sequenced in a study of T cell responses to AZD1222 COVID-19 vaccine. Profiled with immunoSEQ multiplex PCR; TCRdb holds only in-frame clones, not every one. The data hold 95,000 to 150,000 clones, with under 90% observed a single time. This sample comprised peripheral blood, obtained on day 0 of AZD1222 vaccination. The receptor source for this set is an adult in good health.

The chain joins TRBV15 to TRBJ2-2; maybe TRBD1 (6 bases). The V end lost 0 bases, the J end lost 3 bases, and 14 bases lay between the germline ends. Germline V gene data show CDR1 as LNHNV and CDR2 as YYDKDF (reference sequence). This CDR3 comprises 17 residues. CDR3 amino acids: CATSRDRTTGHTGELFF. The CDR3 coding sequence is TGTGCCACCAGCAGAGACAGAACTACAGGGCACACCGGGGAGCTGTTTTTT.

The chain couples TRBV19 to TRBJ1-6; D perhaps matches TRBD1 (5 bases). Germline-derived CDR1 and CDR2 are LNHDA and SQIVND (reference sequence). The V and J ends lost 7 bases and 7 bases respectively, with 14 bases between them. The CDR3 consists of 14 residues. CDR3 amino acids: CASTRGGENSPLHF. CDR3 DNA: TGTGCCAGTACCCGGGGAGGGGAGAATTCACCCCTCCACTTT.

The chain joins TRBV29-1 to TRBJ1-1; weak D call: TRBD1 (6 bases). Germline CDR1 SQVTM, CDR2 ANQGSEA. There are 14 residues in the CDR3. In nucleotides, the CDR3 is TGCACCACCGGGGGGCGAAGCATGAACACTGAAGCTTTCTTT. Encoded protein: CTTGGRSMNTEAFF.

The DNA for the CDR3 is TGTGCCAGCAGCTTCCGGGACGGTGGCGGAAAACTGTTTTTT. Translated: CASSFRDGGGKLFF. The chain links TRBV11-1 to TRBJ1-4; D is perhaps TRBD1 (5 bases). The CDR3 contains 14 residues. CDR1 SGHAT and CDR2 FQDESV come from the germline V gene (reference sequence). V was clipped by 3 bases and J by 10 bases, with 15 bases between them.

CDR3 DNA: TGCGCCAGCAGCTTGGCCCCTAGCGGGACCTACAATGAGCAGTTCTTC. Translated, it gives CASSLAPSGTYNEQFF. This chain uses TRBV5-1 with TRBJ2-1; 9 bases are shared with TRBD2. The CDR3 is 16 amino acids. V lost 0 bases to trimming and J lost 2 bases; unmatched junction nucleotides: 3. Germline V CDR1 and CDR2: SGHRS, YFSETQ.

The chain links TRBV18 to TRBJ2-3; TRBD1 is a possible D gene (5 bases). The CDR3 is 14 residues long. Trimming took off 3 bases at V and 5 bases at J, with 12 bases between the two ends. The germline V gene encodes CDR1 KGHSH and CDR2 LQKENI. The CDR3 DNA is TGTGCCAGCTCACCGGATCCAGGGTTAGATACGCAGTATTTT. It specifies CASSPDPGLDTQYF. The whole variable domain, remainder taken from reference TRBV18 and TRBJ2-3, is NAGVMQNPRHLVRRRGQEARLRCSPMKGHSHVYWYRQLPEEGLKFMVYLQKENIIDESGMPKERFSAEFPKEGPSILRIQQVVRGDSAAYFCASSPDPGLDTQYFGPGTRLTVL.

The rearrangement joins TRBV5-4 to TRBJ2-3; 8 bases align to TRBD1. This CDR3 comprises 14 residues. With 2 bases clipped from V and 5 bases from J, the junction kept 4 bases outside the gene matches. CDR1 and CDR2 from the germline V gene are SGHNT and YYREEE (reference sequence). CDR3 DNA sequence: TGTGCCAGCAGCTTCAGGGGGCGCGTAGATACGCAGTATTTT. Its protein is CASSFRGRVDTQYF.